Following are 25 T cell receptor beta chains from one sample sequenced in a study of shared clonotypes between healthy human individuals. Measured with immunoSEQ multiplex PCR; TCRdb has only the in-frame clones, and not every one. The sample yields about 2.5 million clones, 85% to 95% seen once. Sequenced input: naive CD4+ T cells from PBMCs. Subset indicated: CD45RA+ positively selected. The source is a man aged 18 to 35 in good health. Some clones in this sample may be carry-over from other donors' samples.

The chain recombines TRBV6-1 with TRBJ1-3, with TRBD1 as a possible D gene (5 bases). Per the germline V gene, CDR1 is MNHNS and CDR2 is SASEGT. V lost 4 bases and J lost 2, with 18 bases in between. This CDR3 comprises 17 residues. CDR3 nucleotides: TGTGCCAGCAGTGCATACACCGGGACTAGCACTGGAAACACCATATATTTT. It specifies CASSAYTGTSTGNTIYF.

As to this clone: At the DNA level, this CDR3 is encoded by other sequences in the same sample as well. The V and J genes are TRBV5-1 and TRBJ1-2; the D is unclear. This CDR3 is built from 13 residues. V gave up 1 base and J gave up 0 bases, with 4 bases separating them. Per germline, CDR1 SGHRS and CDR2 YFSETQ. The CDR3: CASSLLSNYGYTF. The CDR3 nucleotides read TGCGCCAGCAGCTTGCTTTCTAACTATGGCTACACCTTC.

About this clone itself: This specimen includes other DNA sequences encoding the same CDR3. CDR3 sequence: CASSPGRYNEQFF. CDR3 bases: TGTGCCAGCTCACCAGGACGGTACAATGAGCAGTTCTTC. V and J are TRBV18 and TRBJ2-1; no firm D call. V was clipped by 2 bases and J by 4 bases, with 6 bases between them. Germline V gene sequence: CDR1 KGHSH, CDR2 LQKENI. The CDR3 spans 13 residues. Full variable domain (rest looked up from reference TRBV18 and TRBJ2-1): NAGVMQNPRHLVRRRGQEARLRCSPMKGHSHVYWYRQLPEEGLKFMVYLQKENIIDESGMPKERFSAEFPKEGPSILRIQQVVRGDSAAYFCASSPGRYNEQFFGPGTRLTVL.

The rearrangement uses TRBV2 and TRBJ1-5; D is unclear. Trimming left V 4 bases short and J 1 base short, with 5 bases between. The germline CDR1 and CDR2 sequences are SNHLY and FYNNEI. This CDR3 is built from 13 residues. CDR3 residues: CASSVLSNQPQHF. The CDR3, as DNA: TGTGCCAGCAGTGTCCTGAGCAATCAGCCCCAGCATTTT.

The V call is TRBV5-1, the J call TRBJ1-1, with D tentatively TRBD1 (6 bases). This CDR3 has 16 residues. The V gene's germline CDR1 is SGHRS and CDR2 YFSETQ. V lost 0 bases and J lost 0, with 12 bases in between. The CDR3 nucleotides are TGCGCCAGCAGCTTGGGGTGGGGGGCCATGAACACTGAAGCTTTCTTT. It translates to CASSLGWGAMNTEAFF.

This chain joins TRBV30 and TRBJ2-3; 8 bases agree with TRBD2. Trimming removed 6 bases from V and 3 bases from J; junction bases left unmatched: 11. Germline values: CDR1 GTSNPN, CDR2 SVGIG (reference sequence). The CDR3 runs to 15 residues. CDR3 sequence reads: CACGMGGGRTDTQYF. Written as DNA, the CDR3 is TGTGCCTGTGGTATGGGGGGCGGGAGGACAGATACGCAGTATTTT.

Worth noting for this clone: This specimen includes other DNA sequences encoding the same CDR3. V is TRBV13 and J is TRBJ1-5; no clear D gene. Trimming stripped 2 bases from V and 9 bases from J, with 11 bases between. Germline loops: CDR1 PRHDT, CDR2 FYEKMQ (reference sequence). The CDR3 spans 13 residues. The CDR3 bases are TGTGCCAGCAGCTTAAAGGAGCAAGGGCCCCAGCATTTT. This encodes CASSLKEQGPQHF.

This clone appeared a single time. V is TRBV29-1 and J is TRBJ2-7; TRBD1 matches 7 bases. V was clipped by 3 bases and J by 3 bases; unmatched bases: 5. The CDR3 spans 13 residues. From germline, CDR1 is SQVTM and CDR2 ANQGSEA. CDR3 protein: CSVDSDRDYEQYF. CDR3 DNA: TGCAGCGTTGATAGCGACAGGGACTACGAGCAGTACTTC.

The chain uses TRBV7-8 and TRBJ1-2; 7 bases map to TRBD1. This CDR3 comprises 13 residues. Germline lookup yields CDR1 SGHVS and CDR2 FQNEAQ. V lost 5 bases, J lost 8 bases, and 8 bases stayed unmatched. The CDR3 DNA is TGTGCCAGCAGCCTGAGACAGGGATTGGGCTACACCTTC. Translation: CASSLRQGLGYTF.

The gene calls are TRBV9 and TRBJ2-2, with D possibly matching TRBD1 (6 bases). V lost 3 bases and J lost 1, with 10 bases in between. CDR3 length: 15 residues. CDR1 and CDR2 (germline): SGDLS, YYNGEE. The CDR3 DNA reads TGTGCCAGCAGCGCTGGGACAAGGAACACCGGGGAGCTGTTTTTT. It yields the protein CASSAGTRNTGELFF.

The chain uses TRBV5-5 and TRBJ2-5; 9 nucleotides line up with TRBD1. V lost 4 bases, J lost 0 bases, and 7 bases stayed unmatched. The germline gives CDR1 SGHKS, CDR2 YYEKEE (reference sequence). The length of the CDR3 is 16 residues. The CDR3 reads CASSPGDRANQETQYF. The CDR3 DNA is TGTGCCAGCAGCCCGGGGGACAGGGCAAACCAAGAGACCCAGTACTTC.

V and J are TRBV19 and TRBJ2-1, with D possibly called TRBD1 or TRBD2 (5 bases each). CDR1 and CDR2 from the germline V gene are LNHDA and SQIVND (reference sequence). The V and J ends lost 5 bases and 8 bases respectively, with 22 bases between them. The CDR3 is 16 amino acids. The CDR3 bases are TGTGCCAGTAGTGGACGAGCCCCGAGGGGTTACGATGAGCAGTTCTTC. Its protein is CASSGRAPRGYDEQFF. Filled out from reference TRBV19 and TRBJ2-1, the complete variable domain reads DGGITQSPKYLFRKEGQNVTLSCEQNLNHDAMYWYRQDPGQGLRLIYYSQIVNDFQKGDIAEGYSVSREKKESFPLTVTSAQKNPTAFYLCASSGRAPRGYDEQFFGPGTRLTVL.

The J gene is TRBJ1-1, the V gene TRBV28; 8 bases are shared with TRBD1. This CDR3 comprises 14 residues. The V and J ends lost 6 bases and 3 bases, in that order; junction bases with no gene match: 6. Germline CDR1 MDHEN, CDR2 SYDVKM. In nucleotides, the CDR3 is TGTGCCAGCAGCCTACAGGGGGGGGACACTGAAGCTTTCTTT. Translating gives CASSLQGGDTEAFF. Drawing the rest from reference TRBV28 and TRBJ1-1, the complete variable domain is DVKVTQSSRYLVKRTGEKVFLECVQDMDHENMFWYRQDPGLGLRLIYFSYDVKMKEKGDIPEGYSVSREKKERFSLILESASTNQTSMYLCASSLQGGDTEAFFGQGTRLTVV.

This chain connects TRBV2 to TRBJ2-7; TRBD2 matches at 9 bases. Germline CDR1 SNHLY, CDR2 FYNNEI. Trimming at V came to 6 bases and at J to 3 bases, leaving 18 bases not matched to a gene. The CDR3 has 18 amino acids. In nucleotides, the CDR3 is TGTGCCAGCAGCGCACAAGTGAGTCTGACTAGCGGCGGCTACGAGCAGTACTTC. Its protein is CASSAQVSLTSGGYEQYF.

The CDR3 loop is CASSQDISSGRYEQYF. The DNA for the CDR3 is TGCGCCAGCAGCCAAGATATATCTAGCGGGAGGTACGAGCAGTACTTC. V gene TRBV4-3 combines with J gene TRBJ2-7, with TRBD2 matching over 11 bases. The CDR3 runs to 16 residues. CDR1 is LGHNA, CDR2 YSLEER, per germline. The V and J ends lost 0 bases and 4 bases, in that order; junction bases with no gene match: 5.

The chain carries TRBV18 and TRBJ1-1; D not resolved. CDR1 is KGHSH and CDR2 is LQKENI in the germline V gene. Trimming removed 4 bases at V and 1 base at J, with 10 bases between. The CDR3 is 14 amino acids. CDR3 in amino acids: CASSQGRSNTEAFF. The CDR3 DNA reads TGTGCCAGCTCACAAGGACGGTCGAACACTGAAGCTTTCTTT.

CDR3 nucleotides: TGTGCCATCAGTGAGGGGGACAGGGGCAGCTCTGGAAACACCATATATTTT. Its protein product is CAISEGDRGSSGNTIYF. J is TRBJ1-3 and V is TRBV10-3, with 10 nucleotides matching TRBD1. V shed 2 bases, J shed 0 bases, and the junction held 4 bases outside the gene matches. Germline lookup yields CDR1 ENHRY and CDR2 SYGVKD. CDR3 size: 17 residues.

V is TRBV7-9 and J is TRBJ2-2; the match to TRBD1 covers 7 bases. With V trimmed by 0 bases and J by 6 bases, 4 bases remained unmatched. The CDR3 is 15 amino acids. Germline CDR1 and CDR2: SEHNR and FQNEAQ (reference sequence). CDR3 nucleotide sequence: TGTGCCAGCAGCTTAGCGAGACAGGGATCCGGGGAGCTGTTTTTT. Translated: CASSLARQGSGELFF.

This clone was detected a few times. This chain uses TRBV30 with TRBJ1-2, with no clear D. Per germline, CDR1 GTSNPN and CDR2 SVGIG (reference sequence). The CDR3 has 13 residues. V lost 1 base to trimming and J lost 4 bases, with 10 bases between them. DNA of the CDR3: TGTGCCTGGAGTGGAGTCAGTGGCTATGGCTACACCTTC. This encodes CAWSGVSGYGYTF.

This chain joins TRBV5-6 and TRBJ2-5; 8 bases line up with TRBD2. V lost 3 bases and J lost 5; bases outside the gene matches: 15. The germline CDR1 and CDR2 sequences are SGHDT and YYEEEE. The CDR3 is made up of 17 amino acids. The CDR3: CASSSPRGGRMRETQYF. The CDR3, as DNA: TGTGCCAGCAGCTCCCCCCGCGGGGGGAGGATGCGGGAGACCCAGTACTTC. Combining the CDR3 with reference TRBV5-6 and TRBJ2-5 gives the whole variable domain DAGVTQSPTHLIKTRGQQVTLRCSPKSGHDTVSWYQQALGQGPQFIFQYYEEEERQRGNFPDRFSGHQFPNYSSELNVNALLLGDSALYLCASSSPRGGRMRETQYFGPGTRLLVL.

The CDR3 nucleotides read TGTGCCAGCAGACGTCAGCCTCAAGTCACTGAAGCTTTCTTT. Residues: CASRRQPQVTEAFF. V gene TRBV6-5 combines with J gene TRBJ1-1, with D unclear. Trimming stripped 6 bases from V and 4 bases from J, with 15 bases between. The length of the CDR3 is 14 residues. Germline V lookup: CDR1 MNHEY, CDR2 SVGAGI.

The chain couples TRBV11-2 to TRBJ2-1, with TRBD2 matching over 8 bases. Germline values: CDR1 SGHAT, CDR2 FQNNGV. The CDR3 is made up of 16 amino acids. J gave up 4 bases and V 3 bases, and 8 bases lay outside the gene matches. The CDR3 protein is CASSFNPGGPYNEQFF. CDR3 DNA sequence: TGTGCCAGCAGCTTTAATCCGGGAGGGCCTTACAATGAGCAGTTCTTC.

This chain uses TRBV6-6 with TRBJ2-7; 11 nucleotides align to TRBD1. With 6 bases clipped from V and 2 bases from J, the junction kept 6 bases outside the gene matches. Per the germline V gene, CDR1 is MNHNY and CDR2 is SVGAGI (reference sequence). The CDR3 length is 15 residues. The CDR3 DNA sequence: TGTGCCAGCAGGCCGCCGGGACAGGGGGCCTACGAGCAGTACTTC. Encoded protein: CASRPPGQGAYEQYF.

The rearrangement links TRBV2 to TRBJ2-2, with D maybe TRBD1 (6 bases). V was pared by 7 bases and J by 0 bases, with 12 bases between. The germline CDR1 and CDR2 sequences are SNHLY and FYNNEI. The CDR3 is 15 residues long. CDR3 sequence: CASTGTNSNTGELFF. CDR3 coding DNA: TGTGCCAGCACCGGGACAAACTCGAACACCGGGGAGCTGTTTTTT.

The chain combines TRBV2 with TRBJ2-7; D tentatively fits TRBD1 or TRBD2 (5 bases each). The CDR3 sequence is 14 residues long. Per germline, CDR1 SNHLY and CDR2 FYNNEI. V lost 3 bases to trimming and J lost 4 bases, with 13 bases between them. CDR3 nucleotides: TGTGCCAGCAGTGACAGGGTGGGACCTTACGAGCAGTACTTC. Residues: CASSDRVGPYEQYF.